This entry lists 31 T cell receptor beta chains sequenced from one sample in a study of cytomegalovirus exposure and HLA in healthy donors. Use of 60 Vbeta and 13 Jbeta primers characterized the PCR. Sequencing was performed with immunoSEQ multiplex PCR; in TCRdb, only in-frame clones are kept and a portion is missing. The sample contains about 90,000 clones, around three quarters of which appear only once. The source material was PBMCs. Every receptor here comes from a woman aged 50 to 60 in good health and CMV-seropositive.

Regarding this clone: At one boundary the junction diverges from the germline segment, which might be a read error. This chain joins TRBV7-7 and TRBJ1-1, with 9 bases aligning to TRBD1. CDR1 SSHAT and CDR2 FNYEAQ come from the germline V gene (reference sequence). The length of the CDR3 is 16 residues. The CDR3 loop is CASSLESGQGNTEAFF. The CDR3 DNA reads as TGTGCTAGCAGCTTAGAGTCGGGACAGGGCAACACTGAAGCTTTCTTT.

This rearrangement joins TRBV5-1 to TRBJ2-5, with D tentatively TRBD2 (6 bases). Per germline, CDR1 SGHRS and CDR2 YFSETQ. The CDR3 runs to 15 residues. V shed 0 bases and J shed 4 bases, with 13 bases lying between them. CDR3 amino acids: CASSLGGMEGETQYF. CDR3 sequence (DNA): TGCGCCAGCAGCTTGGGAGGGATGGAGGGAGAGACCCAGTACTTC.

The rearrangement links TRBV18 to TRBJ1-1; 9 positions agree with TRBD1. Unmatched junction bases numbered 5, after V lost 3 bases and J lost 3 bases. This CDR3 has 15 residues. The germline V gene has CDR1 KGHSH and CDR2 LQKENI. The CDR3 nucleotides are TGTGCCAGCTCACCTCGGACAGGGGAGGACACTGAAGCTTTCTTT. Translating gives CASSPRTGEDTEAFF.

J is TRBJ2-7 and V is TRBV2; maybe TRBD1 (5 bases). The germline V gene encodes CDR1 SNHLY and CDR2 FYNNEI. The CDR3 length is 13 residues. Trimming shortened V by 8 bases and J by 2 bases, and 13 bases separated the two germline ends. DNA of the CDR3: TGTGCCAGCCAACAGGCGCGCCCCTACGAGCAGTACTTC. As protein: CASQQARPYEQYF.

In this sample, this clone turned up a few times. CDR3 region: CASTAGGLAGSTDTQYF. The DNA of the CDR3 is TGTGCCAGTACCGCCGGGGGACTAGCGGGGAGCACAGATACGCAGTATTTT. The chain employs TRBV19 and TRBJ2-3; 13 nucleotides align to TRBD2. Germline V lookup: CDR1 LNHDA, CDR2 SQIVND (reference sequence). V gave up 7 bases and J gave up 0 bases; unmatched junction bases: 7. This CDR3 contains 17 residues. The whole variable domain, filled in from reference TRBV19 and TRBJ2-3, reads DGGITQSPKYLFRKEGQNVTLSCEQNLNHDAMYWYRQDPGQGLRLIYYSQIVNDFQKGDIAEGYSVSREKKESFPLTVTSAQKNPTAFYLCASTAGGLAGSTDTQYFGPGTRLTVL.

The chain employs TRBV23-1 and TRBJ1-5; TRBD1 matches 11 bases. TRBV23-1 is annotated as an ORF whose role is uncertain. The junction had 9 bases not matched to a gene; V was cut back by 3 bases and J by 2 bases. The CDR3 is 18 residues long. DNA of the CDR3: TGCGCCAGCAGTCATCGGGACAGGGGGTACGGGTGCAATCAGCCCCAGCATTTT. Amino acids: CASSHRDRGYGCNQPQHF.

J is TRBJ1-6 and V is TRBV7-7; maybe TRBD1 (6 bases). V gave up 5 bases and J gave up 10 bases, with 12 bases separating them. The germline gives CDR1 SSHAT, CDR2 FNYEAQ (reference sequence). The CDR3 loop spans 13 amino acids. The CDR3 region is CASSTNRESPLHF. The CDR3 DNA reads as TGTGCCAGCAGCACAAACAGGGAGTCACCCCTCCACTTT.

This clone is a singleton in its sample. The chain couples TRBV5-1 to TRBJ2-7; 9 positions match TRBD1. The CDR3 sequence is 15 residues long. Per germline, CDR1 SGHRS and CDR2 YFSETQ. With V trimmed by 4 bases and J by 7 bases, 12 bases remained unmatched. As DNA, the CDR3 is TGCGCCAGCAGCGTGGGACAGGGCGACGCCGAGGAGCAGTACTTC. Its translation: CASSVGQGDAEEQYF.

The rearrangement links TRBV5-5 to TRBJ1-5; D gene unclear. CDR3 size: 15 residues. Germline lookup yields CDR1 SGHKS and CDR2 YYEKEE (reference sequence). The V end was cut by 4 bases, the J end by 1 base, with 12 bases between. CDR3 DNA sequence: TGTGCCAGCAGCCAACAGATAACAAGCAATCAGCCCCAGCATTTT. Amino acid sequence: CASSQQITSNQPQHF.

This chain joins TRBV6-1 and TRBJ2-1, with D maybe TRBD1 (6 bases). The CDR3 runs to 14 residues. CDR1 is MNHNS and CDR2 is SASEGT in the germline V gene. The ends were cut back, 6 bases at V and 8 bases at J, with 17 bases in the middle. The CDR3: CASRGVTGTDEQFF. The CDR3 DNA sequence: TGTGCCAGCAGGGGGGTAACAGGGACCGATGAGCAGTTCTTC.

The J gene is TRBJ2-7, the V gene TRBV6-1; 8 nucleotides agree with TRBD2. V trimming: 0 bases; J trimming: 6 bases; junction bases outside the gene matches: 10. CDR3 length: 16 amino acids. Germline assignment: CDR1 MNHNS and CDR2 SASEGT. The CDR3 is CASSEANPGLVSEQYF. CDR3 nucleotide sequence: TGTGCCAGCAGTGAAGCGAATCCGGGACTAGTAAGCGAGCAGTACTTC.

The chain combines TRBV28 with TRBJ1-6, with 8 bases identical to TRBD1. The CDR3 runs to 16 residues. Germline CDR1 is MDHEN and CDR2 is SYDVKM. Trimming removed 1 base from V and 11 bases from J; junction bases left unmatched: 10. CDR3 amino acids: CASSLSDRVVWPPLHF. The CDR3 DNA reads as TGTGCCAGCAGTTTATCGGACAGGGTGGTATGGCCACCCCTCCACTTT.

CDR3 residues: CASSRQTEAFF. CDR3 DNA: TGTGCCAGCAGTCGACAGACTGAAGCTTTCTTT. The chain employs TRBV6-5 and TRBJ1-1; tentative D call: TRBD1 (5 bases). The germline V gene has CDR1 MNHEY and CDR2 SVGAGI. The CDR3 length is 11 residues. V lost 5 bases, J lost 5 bases, and 6 bases lay in between.

J is TRBJ2-7 and V is TRBV29-1, with D uncertain. V gave up 0 bases and J gave up 2 bases, with 2 bases separating them. The CDR3 totals 11 residues. CDR1 is SQVTM and CDR2 is ANQGSEA in the germline V gene. The CDR3 nucleotides read TGCAGCGTTGAAGATACCTACGAGCAGTACTTC. It encodes CSVEDTYEQYF.

V and J are TRBV25-1 and TRBJ1-1; D call uncertain. CDR3 length: 12 residues. Germline V lookup: CDR1 MGHDK, CDR2 SYGVNS. V lost 6 bases, J lost 0 bases, and 5 bases lay in between. The CDR3 nucleotides are TGTGCCAGCAGCGCGCTGAACACTGAAGCTTTCTTT. Translated: CASSALNTEAFF.

The chain carries TRBV28 and TRBJ1-2, with 9 nucleotides matching TRBD1. The germline V gene encodes CDR1 MDHEN and CDR2 SYDVKM. This CDR3 comprises 15 residues. After removal of 4 bases from V and 2 bases from J, the junction contained 5 bases not matched to a gene. The CDR3 reads CASSSIGQGNYGYTF. The CDR3 bases are TGTGCCAGCAGTTCCATCGGACAGGGGAACTATGGCTACACCTTC.

The rearrangement uses TRBV4-1 and TRBJ2-2; D is undetermined. This CDR3 contains 15 residues. The ends were cut back, 0 bases at V and 4 bases at J, with 9 bases in the middle. In germline, CDR1 is MGHRA, CDR2 YSYEKL. CDR3 loop: CASSQDIVVTGELFF. The CDR3 DNA reads TGCGCCAGCAGCCAAGATATAGTAGTCACCGGGGAGCTGTTTTTT.

This chain connects TRBV7-6 to TRBJ2-7; TRBD2 matches at 9 bases. Germline lookup yields CDR1 SGHVS and CDR2 FNYEAQ. J lost 0 bases, V lost 1 base, and 7 bases had no gene match. This CDR3 is 17 amino acids long. CDR3 amino acids: CASSLVASGINSYEQYF. The CDR3 DNA follows: TGTGCCAGCAGCTTAGTGGCTAGCGGGATAAACTCCTACGAGCAGTACTTC.

The chain has TRBV5-1 and TRBJ1-4, with D perhaps matching TRBD1 (5 bases). V shed 4 bases and J shed 3 bases, with 7 bases lying between them. The CDR3 consists of 13 residues. CDR1 is SGHRS and CDR2 is YFSETQ in the germline V gene. The CDR3 DNA sequence: TGCGCCAGCAGCAGGGGCTCTAATGAAAAACTGTTTTTT. This gives the protein CASSRGSNEKLFF.

The chain employs TRBV18 and TRBJ2-7; 9 bases align to TRBD2. The CDR3 is made up of 14 amino acids. The trim removed 6 bases at V and 2 bases at J, leaving 5 bases unmatched. CDR1 KGHSH and CDR2 LQKENI come from the germline V gene. In DNA form, the CDR3 reads TGTGCCAGCTCCCCGGCGGGGGGGGCCTACGAGCAGTACTTC. Protein sequence: CASSPAGGAYEQYF.

A word on this clone: The junction does not match germline at one end; this may be a read error. The chain uses TRBV19 and TRBJ2-2, with unresolved D. The CDR3 is made up of 13 amino acids. Looked up from germline, CDR1 is LNHDA and CDR2 is SQIVND (reference sequence). The CDR3 DNA follows: TGTGCCAGTAGTATCGATGGCACCCGGGAGCTGTTTTTT. This codes for CASSIDGTRELFF.

The chain has TRBV19 and TRBJ2-1; 8 bases align to TRBD1. The germline gives CDR1 LNHDA, CDR2 SQIVND (reference sequence). This CDR3 has 17 residues. The V segment lost 3 bases and the J segment 5 bases; nucleotides outside the gene matches: 12. CDR3 in amino acids: CASSMSRGRPADNEQFF. For the CDR3, the DNA is TGTGCCAGTAGTATGTCCAGGGGGCGACCTGCGGACAATGAGCAGTTCTTC.

The genes are TRBV6-5 and TRBJ1-5; D is undetermined. V was cut by 5 bases and J by 4 bases, with 15 bases left in between. The CDR3 contains 15 residues. Germline V gene sequence: CDR1 MNHEY, CDR2 SVGAGI. The CDR3 nucleotides read TGTGCCAGCAGTCGGACTCCGGGGAGTAATCAGCCCCAGCATTTT. It encodes CASSRTPGSNQPQHF.

This clone was observed a handful of times. This chain joins TRBV7-8 and TRBJ2-7; TRBD1 aligns across 8 bases. With V trimmed by 5 bases and J by 2 bases, 14 bases remained unmatched. CDR1 and CDR2 from the germline V gene are SGHVS and FQNEAQ. This CDR3 contains 17 residues. The CDR3 protein is CASSPNSPGQVPYEQYF. The CDR3 nucleotides are TGTGCCAGCAGCCCAAATAGCCCGGGACAGGTCCCCTACGAGCAGTACTTC. The whole variable domain, filled in from reference TRBV7-8 and TRBJ2-7, reads GAGVSQSPRYKVAKRGQDVALRCDPISGHVSLFWYQQALGQGPEFLTYFQNEAQLDKSGLPSDRFFAERPEGSVSTLKIQRTQQEDSAVYLCASSPNSPGQVPYEQYFGPGTRLTVT.

This clone showed up just a few times. The CDR3 sequence: CASSSTDYLQGYEQYF. CDR3 nucleotide sequence: TGTGCCAGCAGCTCCACAGATTACCTACAGGGCTACGAGCAGTACTTC. The rearrangement links TRBV7-9 to TRBJ2-7; possibly TRBD1 for D (6 bases). Germline CDR1 and CDR2: SEHNR and FQNEAQ (reference sequence). This CDR3 has 16 residues. V lost 4 bases and J lost 3, with 19 bases in between.

The chain joins TRBV7-9 to TRBJ2-1, with a possible D match to TRBD1 (6 bases). CDR1 SEHNR and CDR2 FQNEAQ come from the germline V gene (reference sequence). The germline V and J ends were trimmed by 5 bases and 3 bases, with 17 bases remaining between them. The CDR3 consists of 16 residues. CDR3 amino acids: CASSPLGTTNYNEQFF. The CDR3 nucleotides read TGTGCCAGCAGCCCACTGGGGACAACTAACTACAATGAGCAGTTCTTC.

This clone has only a few counts. The V and J genes are TRBV6-5 and TRBJ2-3, with D perhaps matching TRBD2 (6 bases). Between the trimmed V and J ends, which lost 10 bases and 1 base, there was a span of 12 bases. The CDR3 length is 13 residues. CDR1 and CDR2 (germline): MNHEY, SVGAGI. This chain's CDR3 is CATRREGTDTQYF. The CDR3, as DNA: TGTGCCACCCGCAGGGAGGGCACAGATACGCAGTATTTT.

This chain connects TRBV11-1 to TRBJ2-1; a weak D match, TRBD2 (6 bases). Trimming stripped 5 bases from V and 2 bases from J, with 16 bases between. Germline CDR1 reads SGHAT; CDR2 reads FQDESV (reference sequence). This CDR3 spans 16 amino acids. CDR3 sequence (DNA): TGTGCCAGCAGCCCCCGGGAGAAGCGGGCCTACAATGAGCAGTTCTTC. Translation gives CASSPREKRAYNEQFF.

The V and J genes are TRBV19 and TRBJ1-3; D gene uncertain. The CDR3 consists of 15 residues. The V gene lost 3 bases and the J gene lost 2 bases, with 11 bases spanning the gap. Germline CDR1 reads LNHDA; CDR2 reads SQIVND (reference sequence). The CDR3 DNA reads as TGTGCCAGTAGTATCCGCGGTGAACCTGGAAACACCATATATTTT. Protein sequence: CASSIRGEPGNTIYF.

The chain employs TRBV11-2 and TRBJ2-1, with 8 positions matching TRBD2. Germline loops: CDR1 SGHAT, CDR2 FQNNGV. The CDR3 covers 16 residues. The V gene end was trimmed by 1 base and the J gene end by 7 bases; junction bases not matched to a gene: 9. Here the CDR3 reads CASSLAIAGWGNEQFF. CDR3 nucleotide sequence: TGTGCCAGCAGCTTAGCCATAGCGGGATGGGGAAATGAGCAGTTCTTC.

There are a few counts of this clone. The chain uses TRBV14 and TRBJ2-1; TRBD2 agrees at 16 bases. The CDR3 contains 21 residues. The germline CDR1 and CDR2 sequences are SGHDN and FVKESK. Trimming removed 4 bases from V and 5 bases from J; junction bases left unmatched: 17. The CDR3 nucleotides read TGTGCCAGCAGCCGCCGCCCCGGGACTAGCGGGAGGGTCCTCTTTGACAATGAGCAGTTCTTC. This gives the protein CASSRRPGTSGRVLFDNEQFF. The whole variable domain, filled in from reference TRBV14 and TRBJ2-1, reads EAGVTQFPSHSVIEKGQTVTLRCDPISGHDNLYWYRRVMGKEIKFLLHFVKESKQDESGMPNNRFLAERTGGTYSTLKVQPAELEDSGVYFCASSRRPGTSGRVLFDNEQFFGPGTRLTVL.